These 19 T cell receptor beta chains share one sample of origin, sequenced in a study of T cell responses to AZD1222 COVID-19 vaccine. Generated by immunoSEQ multiplex PCR, the TCRdb table keeps only in-frame clones and is missing some. Here the sample spans tens of thousands of clones, 88% being singletons. This sample comprised peripheral blood, obtained on day 0 of AZD1222 vaccination. These receptors all stem from an adult in good health.

The CDR3 nucleotides read TGCGCCAGCAGCTTGCTCCAACAGGGTACCTATAATTCACCCCTCCACTTT. Protein sequence: CASSLLQQGTYNSPLHF. V is TRBV5-1 and J is TRBJ1-6; maybe TRBD1 (6 bases). The CDR3 covers 17 residues. V was pared by 1 base and J by 2 bases, with 13 bases between. Germline CDR1 is SGHRS and CDR2 is YFSETQ.

The chain employs TRBV5-5 and TRBJ1-4; no firm D call. The CDR3 is 15 residues long. From germline, CDR1 is SGHKS and CDR2 YYEKEE (reference sequence). Between the trimmed V and J ends, which lost 0 bases and 5 bases, there was a span of 11 bases. CDR3 protein: CASSLGPSLNEKLFF. CDR3 DNA: TGTGCCAGCAGCTTGGGCCCTTCTCTAAATGAAAAACTGTTTTTT.

J is TRBJ1-1 and V is TRBV19; D is undetermined. The germline V gene encodes CDR1 LNHDA and CDR2 SQIVND (reference sequence). Trimming took off 8 bases at V and 1 base at J, with 8 bases between the two ends. The CDR3 is 12 residues long. The DNA of the CDR3 is TGTGCCAGTTCTTTCACGAACACTGAAGCTTTCTTT. It codes for CASSFTNTEAFF.

This CDR3 reads CASSEAIQGWREAFF. The CDR3 DNA reads as TGTGCCAGCAGTGAAGCAATTCAGGGGTGGAGGGAAGCTTTCTTT. The V gene is TRBV6-1, the J gene TRBJ1-1; TRBD1 might be the D (6 bases). Trimming removed 0 bases at V and 8 bases at J, with 16 bases between. This CDR3 spans 15 amino acids. The germline V gene has CDR1 MNHNS and CDR2 SASEGT.

The chain couples TRBV9 to TRBJ2-5, with TRBD2 identical over 8 bases. Unmatched junction bases numbered 9, after V lost 4 bases and J lost 4 bases. Germline CDR1 reads SGDLS; CDR2 reads YYNGEE. The CDR3 runs to 15 residues. CDR3 nucleotides: TGTGCCAGCAGCCCGCCGCGGGGGGCCCCAGAGACCCAGTACTTC. Amino acid sequence: CASSPPRGAPETQYF. Combining the CDR3 with reference TRBV9 and TRBJ2-5 gives the whole variable domain DSGVTQTPKHLITATGQRVTLRCSPRSGDLSVYWYQQSLDQGLQFLIQYYNGEERAKGNILERFSAQQFPDLHSELNLSSLELGDSALYFCASSPPRGAPETQYFGPGTRLLVL.

The CDR3 DNA reads TGTGCCAGCAGCATCTTCCCGCCCCAGTACTTC. Translation: CASSIFPPQYF. V gene TRBV21-1 combines with J gene TRBJ2-5. TRBV21-1 is tagged as a pseudogene. The CDR3 spans 11 residues.

The chain is built from TRBV29-1 and TRBJ1-5, with TRBD1 matching 11 bases. In germline, CDR1 is SQVTM, CDR2 ANQGSEA. V was pared by 7 bases and J by 7 bases, with 6 bases of the junction left unmatched. This CDR3 is 13 amino acids long. CDR3 in amino acids: CSAWTGGGQPQHF. CDR3 sequence (DNA): TGCAGCGCCTGGACAGGGGGCGGGCAGCCCCAGCATTTT.

The chain is built from TRBV24-1 and TRBJ2-1, with 8 bases identical to TRBD2. V gave up 6 bases and J gave up 8 bases; unmatched junction bases: 8. Germline CDR1 is KGHDR and CDR2 is SFDVKD. The CDR3 sequence is 14 residues long. The CDR3 DNA is TGTGCCACCAGTCGAGCGGGAGAGGCCTATGAGCAGTTCTTC. It specifies CATSRAGEAYEQFF.

The rearrangement uses TRBV28 and TRBJ1-2, with TRBD1 matching over 9 bases. Per germline, CDR1 MDHEN and CDR2 SYDVKM. CDR3 length equals 16 residues. The junction had 9 bases not matched to a gene; V was cut back by 4 bases and J by 3 bases. The DNA of the CDR3 is TGTGCCAGCAGTTCAACAGGGGGCGGGCTTCACTATGGCTACACCTTC. Translating gives CASSSTGGGLHYGYTF.

This clone occurred once. The chain joins TRBV7-8 to TRBJ1-2, with D perhaps TRBD1 (5 bases). CDR1 and CDR2 (germline): SGHVS, FQNEAQ. V was trimmed by 5 bases and J by 3 bases, leaving 13 bases between them. This CDR3 is built from 14 residues. This chain's CDR3 is CASSLRQGHYGYTF. CDR3 sequence (DNA): TGTGCCAGCAGCCTTCGCCAGGGACACTATGGCTACACCTTC.

The V and J genes are TRBV6-5 and TRBJ1-6; a possible D gene is TRBD1 (5 bases). The CDR3 runs to 15 residues. V was cut by 11 bases and J by 7 bases, with 21 bases left in between. The V gene's germline CDR1 is MNHEY and CDR2 SVGAGI. The CDR3: CAGTTLGTRNSPLHF. In nucleotides, the CDR3 is TGTGCCGGCACGACACTGGGGACTCGGAATTCACCCCTCCACTTT.

This chain uses TRBV18 with TRBJ1-2; the match to TRBD1 covers 7 bases. In germline, CDR1 is KGHSH, CDR2 LQKENI. The ends lost 3 bases at V and 6 bases at J; junction bases unmatched: 7. This CDR3 spans 14 amino acids. This chain's CDR3 is CASSPPTGRNGYTF. DNA of the CDR3: TGTGCCAGCTCACCTCCGACAGGGAGGAATGGCTACACCTTC.

As regards this clone: The CDR3 ends on some other residue instead of the conserved phenylalanine or tryptophan, so this is likely a read error. The limits of the CDR3 on the DNA are not certain, so only TCRdb's listed CDR3 is given. The gene calls are TRBV6-5 and TRBJ1-2; the table names TRBD1, a call not compared with the DNA. The CDR3 comprises 10 residues, both ends counted. The germline V gene encodes CDR1 MNHEY and CDR2 SVGAGI. The CDR3 sequence is CASSHGTGDA.

The genes are TRBV15 and TRBJ1-4; D gene unclear. The CDR3 covers 16 residues. V shed 0 bases and J shed 5 bases, with 13 bases lying between them. Germline CDR1 and CDR2: LNHNV and YYDKDF (reference sequence). CDR3 bases: TGTGCCACCAGCAGAGAGGCAAGCCAGCACAATGAAAAACTGTTTTTT. Encoded protein: CATSREASQHNEKLFF.

The chain is built from TRBV12-5 and TRBJ2-5; 8 bases align to TRBD2. The CDR3 has 16 amino acids. V lost 1 base to trimming and J lost 1 base; unmatched junction nucleotides: 5. CDR1 is LGHNT, CDR2 FRNRAP, per germline. The CDR3 sequence: CASGLGRGDFQETQYF. CDR3 DNA: TGTGCTAGTGGTTTGGGGCGGGGGGATTTCCAAGAGACCCAGTACTTC. Combining the CDR3 with reference TRBV12-5 and TRBJ2-5 gives the whole variable domain DARVTQTPRHKVTEMGQEVTMRCQPILGHNTVFWYRQTMMQGLELLAYFRNRAPLDDSGMPKDRFSAEMPDATLATLKIQPSEPRDSAVYFCASGLGRGDFQETQYFGPGTRLLVL.

The genes are TRBV10-3 and TRBJ2-7, with 12 bases matching TRBD2. J lost 1 base, V lost 8 bases, and 6 bases had no gene match. The V gene's germline CDR1 is ENHRY and CDR2 SYGVKD. CDR3 length equals 15 residues. The CDR3 region has the DNA TGTGCCATCGGACTAGCGGGGTCGGAGTCCTACGAGCAGTACTTC. Translating it yields CAIGLAGSESYEQYF.

V and J are TRBV5-1 and TRBJ2-3, with 8 bases matching TRBD1. This CDR3 spans 16 amino acids. Germline CDR1 is SGHRS and CDR2 is YFSETQ. The J segment lost 0 bases and the V segment lost 4 bases, leaving 7 bases of the junction unmatched. CDR3 loop: CASSGDRGPSTDTQYF. The CDR3 nucleotides are TGCGCCAGCAGCGGAGACAGGGGCCCTAGCACAGATACGCAGTATTTT.

The chain joins TRBV15 to TRBJ2-1; 9 bases line up with TRBD2. This CDR3 is 16 amino acids long. The V gene end was trimmed by 5 bases and the J gene end by 4 bases; junction bases not matched to a gene: 9. Germline CDR1 reads LNHNV; CDR2 reads YYDKDF (reference sequence). CDR3 nucleotides: TGTGCCACCAGCCAAACGGCGGGAGGGGGATACAATGAGCAGTTCTTC. Amino acids: CATSQTAGGGYNEQFF.

The chain recombines TRBV18 with TRBJ1-5, with TRBD1 identical over 7 bases. Germline V gene sequence: CDR1 KGHSH, CDR2 LQKENI. The V and J ends lost 3 bases and 1 base, in that order; junction bases with no gene match: 3. CDR3 length equals 15 residues. The CDR3 region is CASSPGQWSNQPQHF. In DNA, the CDR3 is TGTGCCAGCTCACCGGGACAGTGGAGCAATCAGCCCCAGCATTTT.